This T cell receptor beta chain was sequenced in a study of early T cells in non-severe SARS-CoV-2 infection. In the study overall: RNA in bulk from unsorted whole blood was sequenced, and chains were unpaired.

This clonotype showed up many times. Its antigen remains unknown. The TCR library protocol was used to attach unique molecular identifiers. These identifiers were attached to individual cDNA molecules. TCRdb called the 5' RACE reads again in MiXCR, with one record for every CDR3 protein. Seen here are fewer than 80,000 distinct CDR3 sequences, about 9.4% observed once, and the top ten hold under 6.5%. Whole-study findings and limits: The study's VDJdb matching favored anti-spike CD8 responses and missed private and CD4 specificities.

The CDR3 is made up of 14 amino acids. Germline values: CDR1 SGHRS, CDR2 YFSETQ. J gave up 4 bases and V 6 bases, and 8 bases lay outside the gene matches. This TCR derives from an adult who was a healthcare worker with PCR-confirmed SARS-CoV-2 infection or an uninfected control (not recorded which). The chain is built from TRBV5-1 and TRBJ1-1; 8 bases match TRBD1. Sequencing was carried out using whole blood. Here the CDR3 DNA reads TGCGCCAGCAATCAGGGGGCGAGGAGCACTGAAGCTTTCTTT. Its protein is CASNQGARSTEAFF.